A selection of T cell receptor beta chains follows, all from one sample in a study of OX40 agonist ivuxolimab in advanced cancers. Assay used: immunoSEQ multiplex PCR; TCRdb lists only in-frame clones, some missing. The table shows tens of thousands of clones, with about 82% occurring only once. This specimen consisted of CD4+ or CD8+ T cells sorted from blood, obtained in a trial of the OX40 agonist ivuxolimab. The receptors originated from an adult with an advanced solid tumor such as melanoma, head and neck, liver or kidney cancer. CDR3s include the opening cysteine and the closing phenylalanine or tryptophan. Each record gives: J gene, V gene, D gene, clone size, CDR3 DNA, CDR3 protein. A D gene is named only where the DNA matches it firmly. Where a row states a size, it is once, few, many or the class of an expanded clone; other rows omit it.

TRBJ2-1	TRBV7-3	-	once	TGTGCCAGCAGCATCAGGGGACTGGCACACAATGAGCAGTTCTTC	CASSIRGLAHNEQFF
TRBJ1-5	TRBV5-6	-	-	TGTGCCAGCAGCTTTGGTTCGCCAAGTAGCAATCAGCCCCAGCATTTT	CASSFGSPSSNQPQHF
TRBJ2-7	TRBV19	-	-	TGTGCCAGTAGTCCCCGTATGTTGGCCCGGGGCTACGAGCAGTACTTC	CASSPRMLARGYEQYF
TRBJ1-3	TRBV29-1	-	-	TGCAGCCCGGACGACGCCATCTCTGGAAACACCATATATTTT	CSPDDAISGNTIYF
TRBJ2-6	TRBV7-2	-	-	TGTGCCAGCAGCGGCCGGACACGAACTGGGGCCAACGTCCTGACTTTC	CASSGRTRTGANVLTF
TRBJ2-7	TRBV10-3	TRBD2	few	TGTGCCACGGGACTAGCGACCTACGAGCAGTACTTC	CATGLATYEQYF
TRBJ2-3	TRBV19	-	-	TGTGCCAGTATCCCCGGGGGCGACATGTCAGATACGCAGTATTTT	CASIPGGDMSDTQYF
TRBJ1-2	TRBV9	-	-	TGTGCCAGCAGCGTAGTATCCGATAATGGCTACACCTTC	CASSVVSDNGYTF
TRBJ1-2	TRBV9	TRBD1	once	TGTGCCAGCAGCGTAGAGGGACAGGGCGGGGGCTATGGCTACACCTTC	CASSVEGQGGGYGYTF
TRBJ2-3	TRBV6-6	TRBD2	-	TGTGCCAGCAGGGCGGGGGGGGCCGGCGGAGCTACGCAGTATTTT	CASRAGGAGGATQYF
TRBJ2-7	TRBV7-2	TRBD1	-	TGTGCCAGCAGCTTTGACGGACAGGCGGGCTACGAGCAGTACTTC	CASSFDGQAGYEQYF
TRBJ2-3	TRBV9	-	few	TGTGCCAGCAGCGAGGGGGGGGCCAGCACAGATACGCAGTATTTT	CASSEGGASTDTQYF
TRBJ2-7	TRBV7-9	-	-	TGTGCCAGCAGGTCCCGGGAGAACCCCTACGAGCAGTACTTC	CASRSRENPYEQYF
TRBJ2-2	TRBV6-5	-	-	TGTGCCAGCAGTTTGTATCTCGGTTACACCGGGGAGCTGTTTTTT	CASSLYLGYTGELFF
TRBJ1-6	TRBV5-1	-	few	TGCGCCAGCAGCTCGGACACAGGGCAGGGGAATTCACCCCTCCACTTT	CASSSDTGQGNSPLHF
TRBJ1-1	TRBV4-1	TRBD1	-	TGCGCCAGCATGGGACAGGGTATGATTGAAGCTTTCTTT	CASMGQGMIEAFF
TRBJ1-2	TRBV6-5	-	-	TGTGCCAGCAGTTCGGACAGACCTTCCTATGGCTACACCTTC	CASSSDRPSYGYTF
TRBJ1-5	TRBV6-6	TRBD1	-	TGTGCCAGCTGGAACCGACAGGGGTATCAGCCCCAGCATTTT	CASWNRQGYQPQHF
TRBJ2-5	TRBV11-2	-	-	TGTGCCAGCAGACAAGGGGCGGGGGAGACCCAGTACTTC	CASRQGAGETQYF
TRBJ1-3	TRBV5-4	TRBD1	once	TGTGCCAGCAGCGTACAGGGGTGGGGAAACACCATATATTTT	CASSVQGWGNTIYF
TRBJ2-7	TRBV29-1	-	-	TGCAGCGTTGAAGAGATTGTCGGAGCCGAGCAGTACTTC	CSVEEIVGAEQYF
TRBJ1-5	TRBV11-2	-	-	TGTGCCAGCAGCCGGGACAACAATCAGCCCCAGCATTTT	CASSRDNNQPQHF
TRBJ1-6	TRBV5-4	TRBD1	-	TGTGCCAGCAGAGGGGGCGAGGGGTATTCACCCCTCCACTTT	CASRGGEGYSPLHF
TRBJ1-5	TRBV7-6	-	-	TGTGCCAGCAGCCTACTTAGTGATACCAATCAGCCCCAGCATTTT	CASSLLSDTNQPQHF
TRBJ2-5	TRBV18	-	-	TGTGCCAGCTCACGCGGGACCGTCCAAGAGACCCAGTACTTC	CASSRGTVQETQYF
TRBJ1-1	TRBV7-3	TRBD1	-	TGTGCCAGCAGCTTCGGGACAGGGGCTGAAGCTTTCTTT	CASSFGTGAEAFF
TRBJ1-5	TRBV20-1	-	-	TGCAGTGCTAGAGAAGATCAGCCCCAGCATTTT	CSAREDQPQHF
TRBJ1-2	TRBV7-2	TRBD1	once	TGTGCCAGCAGCGGACAGGGGGCAGGGGGCTACACCTTC	CASSGQGAGGYTF
TRBJ1-1	TRBV11-3	-	-	TGTGCCAGCAGCTTAGGGTACGGCACTGAAGCTTTCTTT	CASSLGYGTEAFF
TRBJ2-7	TRBV28	TRBD1	-	TGTGCCAGCATGACAGGGCACAAGCAGTACTTC	CASMTGHKQYF
TRBJ2-7	TRBV5-1	-	-	TGCGCCAGCAGCTTGGCCTCAGGGACTGACGAGCAGTACTTC	CASSLASGTDEQYF
TRBJ2-1	TRBV6-1	-	-	TGTGCCGGAGGGCAGTACCTCTACAATGAGCAGTTCTTC	CAGGQYLYNEQFF
TRBJ2-3	TRBV6-4	TRBD2	-	TGTGCCAGCAGTCCTTCGGGACTAGCTTCCGATACGCAGTATTTT	CASSPSGLASDTQYF
TRBJ2-2	TRBV30	TRBD1	-	TGTGCCTGGACCGGGACAGTGGCCGGGGAGCTGTTTTTT	CAWTGTVAGELFF
TRBJ2-6	TRBV10-2	TRBD2	-	TGCGCCAGCAGTTCAGGGACTAGCCGAGCCAACGTCCTGACTTTC	CASSSGTSRANVLTF
TRBJ2-7	TRBV9	TRBD2	-	TGTGCCAGCAGCGAAGGCGGGGGGCCCCCCTACGAGCAGTACTTC	CASSEGGGPPYEQYF
TRBJ2-3	TRBV7-7	TRBD2	-	TGTGCTAGCAGCTTAAGTCCCGGGACTAGAGATACGCAGTATTTT	CASSLSPGTRDTQYF
TRBJ2-1	TRBV18	TRBD1	-	TGTGCCAGCTCACCAGGACAGGAGAGCTCCTACAATGAGCAGTTCTTC	CASSPGQESSYNEQFF
TRBJ1-6	TRBV30	TRBD1	-	TGTGCCTGGATGCGTCAGGGGGTTGGTACTAATTCACCCCTCCACTTT	CAWMRQGVGTNSPLHF
TRBJ2-3	TRBV7-3	TRBD1	-	TGTGCCAGCAGCGAGCAGGGGGCTACAGATACGCAGTATTTT	CASSEQGATDTQYF
TRBJ2-5	TRBV5-1	-	-	TGCGCCAGCCGGGACAACCGACAAGAGACCCAGTACTTC	CASRDNRQETQYF
TRBJ1-2	TRBV5-6	-	-	TGTGCCAGCAGACACATTCCCAGGGTCGTTGGCTACACCTTC	CASRHIPRVVGYTF
TRBJ1-5	TRBV19	TRBD1	-	TGTGCCAGTAGTATAGGGGGACAGGGTATACGGCCCCAGCATTTT	CASSIGGQGIRPQHF
TRBJ2-3	TRBV30	TRBD2	-	TGTGCCTGGAGCGGGGGGGCCTCCACAGATACGCAGTATTTT	CAWSGGASTDTQYF
TRBJ2-5	TRBV30	-	few	TGTGCCTGGAGTCGGAGCCCGCAAGAGACCCAGTACTTC	CAWSRSPQETQYF